The present TCR beta chain was sequenced within a study of T cell changes during pregnancy in multiple sclerosis. There are 13 residues in the CDR3. In germline, CDR1 is MNHNS, CDR2 SASEGT. The V end was cut by 3 bases, the J end by 3 bases, with 9 bases between. TCRdb's copy holds only in-frame clones and misses some; the assay was immunoSEQ multiplex PCR. The sample lists tens of thousands of clones, around nine tenths seen once, with about 2% in the top ten. The TCR comes from a female donor with multiple sclerosis, enrolled in a pregnancy study. The material was peripheral blood, obtained in the second trimester of pregnancy. The chain recombines TRBV6-1 with TRBJ2-7; D is ambiguous. The CDR3 nucleotides read TGTGCCAGCAGTGAGGCCGAAGTCTACGAGCAGTACTTC. Encoded protein: CASSEAEVYEQYF.